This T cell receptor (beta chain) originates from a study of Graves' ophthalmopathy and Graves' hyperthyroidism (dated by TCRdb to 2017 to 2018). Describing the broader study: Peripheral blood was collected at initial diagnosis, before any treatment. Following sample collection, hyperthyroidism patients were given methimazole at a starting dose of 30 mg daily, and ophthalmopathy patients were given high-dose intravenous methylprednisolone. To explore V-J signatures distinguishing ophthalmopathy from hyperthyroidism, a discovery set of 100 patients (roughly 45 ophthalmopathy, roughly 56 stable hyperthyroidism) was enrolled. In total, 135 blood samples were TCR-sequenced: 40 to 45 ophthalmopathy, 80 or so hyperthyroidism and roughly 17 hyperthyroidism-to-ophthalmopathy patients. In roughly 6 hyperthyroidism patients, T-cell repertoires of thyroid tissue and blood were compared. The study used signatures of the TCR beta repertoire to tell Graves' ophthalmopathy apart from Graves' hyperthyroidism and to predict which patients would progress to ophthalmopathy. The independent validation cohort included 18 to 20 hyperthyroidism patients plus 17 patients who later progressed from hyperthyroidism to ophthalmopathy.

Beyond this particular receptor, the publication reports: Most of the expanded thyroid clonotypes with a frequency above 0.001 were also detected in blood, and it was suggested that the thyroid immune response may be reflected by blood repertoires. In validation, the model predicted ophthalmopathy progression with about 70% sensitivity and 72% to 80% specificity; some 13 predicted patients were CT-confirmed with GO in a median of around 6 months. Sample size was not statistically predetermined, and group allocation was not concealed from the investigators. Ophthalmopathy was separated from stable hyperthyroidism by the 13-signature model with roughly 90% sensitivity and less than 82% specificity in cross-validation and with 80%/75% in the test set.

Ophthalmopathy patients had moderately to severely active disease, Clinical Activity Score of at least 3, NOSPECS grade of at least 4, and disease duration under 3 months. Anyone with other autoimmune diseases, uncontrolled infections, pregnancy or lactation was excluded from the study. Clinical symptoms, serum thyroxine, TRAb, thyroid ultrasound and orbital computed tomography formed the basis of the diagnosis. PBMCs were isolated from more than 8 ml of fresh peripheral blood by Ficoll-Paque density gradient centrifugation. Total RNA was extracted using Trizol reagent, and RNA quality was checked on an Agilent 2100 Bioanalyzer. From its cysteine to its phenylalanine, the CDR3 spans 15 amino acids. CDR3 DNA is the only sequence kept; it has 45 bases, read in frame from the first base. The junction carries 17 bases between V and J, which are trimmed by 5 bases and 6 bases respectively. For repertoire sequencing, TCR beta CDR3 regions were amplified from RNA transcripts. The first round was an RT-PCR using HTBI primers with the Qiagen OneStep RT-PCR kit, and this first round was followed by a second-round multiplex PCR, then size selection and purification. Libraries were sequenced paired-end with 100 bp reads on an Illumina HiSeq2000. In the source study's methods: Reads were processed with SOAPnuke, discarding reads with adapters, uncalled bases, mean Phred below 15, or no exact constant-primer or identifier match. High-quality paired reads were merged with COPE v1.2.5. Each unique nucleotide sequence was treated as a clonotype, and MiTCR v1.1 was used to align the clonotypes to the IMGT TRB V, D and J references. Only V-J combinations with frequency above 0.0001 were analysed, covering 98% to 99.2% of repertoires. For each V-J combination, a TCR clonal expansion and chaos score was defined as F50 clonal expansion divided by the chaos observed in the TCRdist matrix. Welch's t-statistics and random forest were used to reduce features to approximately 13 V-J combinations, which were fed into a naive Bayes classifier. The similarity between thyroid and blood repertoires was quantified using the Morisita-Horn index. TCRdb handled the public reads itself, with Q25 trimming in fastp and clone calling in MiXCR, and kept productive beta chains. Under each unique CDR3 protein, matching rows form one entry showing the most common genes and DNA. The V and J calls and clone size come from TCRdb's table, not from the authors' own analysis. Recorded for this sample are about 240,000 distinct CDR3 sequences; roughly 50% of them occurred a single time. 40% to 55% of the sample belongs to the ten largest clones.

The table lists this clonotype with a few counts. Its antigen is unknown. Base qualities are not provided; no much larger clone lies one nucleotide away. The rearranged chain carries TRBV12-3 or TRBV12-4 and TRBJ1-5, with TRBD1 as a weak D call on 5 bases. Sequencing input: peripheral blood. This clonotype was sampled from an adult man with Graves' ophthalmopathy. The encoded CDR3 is CASSEAGRVSQPQHF. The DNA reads TGTGCCAGCAGTGAAGCGGGCAGGGTCAGTCAGCCCCAGCATTTT.